This T cell receptor beta chain was identified in a study of cytomegalovirus exposure and HLA in healthy donors. This clone was counted once. No antigen is known for it. General study findings and limits: The dataset shows that most TCR sequences were rare, while some public TCRs occurred in many donors. Cytomegalovirus association was listed for about 160 TCR beta chains. A classifier reportedly called cytomegalovirus status with high sensitivity and specificity.

Measured with immunoSEQ multiplex PCR; TCRdb has only the in-frame clones, and not every one. The top ten hold about 0.8% of the sample, which has 75,000 to 95,000 clones, roughly 96% seen once. V lost 10 bases to trimming and J lost 1 base; unmatched junction nucleotides: 7. This CDR3 region has 16 residues. Germline values: CDR1 SGHTA, CDR2 FQGNSA. The chain uses TRBV7-2 and TRBJ2-1; 13 bases are shared with TRBD2. This clonotype was obtained from a man aged 18 to 29 in good health and CMV-seronegative. The sample consisted of PBMCs. This CDR3 reads CATQLAGGSSYNEQFF. CDR3 DNA: TGTGCCACCCAACTAGCGGGAGGGTCTTCCTACAATGAGCAGTTCTTC.